This TCR beta chain was documented in a study of T cells in Graves' hyperthyroidism and ophthalmopathy. Regarding the study as a whole: Blood also contained most expanded thyroid clonotypes above 0.001.

Germline V gene sequence: CDR1 SNHLY, CDR2 FYNNEI. The CDR3 runs to 17 residues. J gave up 4 bases and V 4 bases, and 13 bases lay outside the gene matches. Reasons for excluding patients were uncontrolled infection, other autoimmune disease, pregnancy or lactation. Clinical symptoms, serum thyroxine, TRAb, thyroid ultrasound and orbital computed tomography informed diagnoses. From RNA transcripts, TCR beta CDR3 regions were amplified. TCR CDR3 regions were first amplified by RT-PCR with HTBI primers. MiXCR was run by TCRdb on the multiplex PCR reads, yielding one entry per CDR3 protein. The data contain more than 500,000 distinct CDR3 sequences, around 45% of them singletons. Note on this clonotype: Its antigen is unidentified.

This sequence originates from an adult woman with Graves' disease, either hyperthyroidism or ophthalmopathy (not recorded which). What was sequenced was peripheral blood or thyroid tissue (not recorded which). The V gene is TRBV2, the J gene TRBJ1-5; 7 bases are shared with TRBD1. Written as DNA, the CDR3 is TGTGCCAGCAGTGCCCGACAGGGAAATTTGCTTAATCAGCCCCAGCATTTT. Its protein product is CASSARQGNLLNQPQHF.